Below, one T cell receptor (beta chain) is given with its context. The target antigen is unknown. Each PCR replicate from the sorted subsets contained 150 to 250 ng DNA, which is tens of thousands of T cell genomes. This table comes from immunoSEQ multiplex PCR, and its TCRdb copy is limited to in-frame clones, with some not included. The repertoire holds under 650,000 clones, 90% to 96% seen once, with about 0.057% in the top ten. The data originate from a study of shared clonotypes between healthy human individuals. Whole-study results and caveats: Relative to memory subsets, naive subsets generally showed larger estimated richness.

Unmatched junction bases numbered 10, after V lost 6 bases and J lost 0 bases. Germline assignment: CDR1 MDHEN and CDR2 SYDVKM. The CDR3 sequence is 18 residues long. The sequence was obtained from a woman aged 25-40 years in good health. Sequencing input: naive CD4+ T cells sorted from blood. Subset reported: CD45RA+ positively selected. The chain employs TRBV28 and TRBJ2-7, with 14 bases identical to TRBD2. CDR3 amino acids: CASSLPGLAGASSYEQYF. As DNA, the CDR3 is TGTGCCAGCAGCCTACCGGGACTAGCGGGGGCGAGCTCCTACGAGCAGTACTTC.